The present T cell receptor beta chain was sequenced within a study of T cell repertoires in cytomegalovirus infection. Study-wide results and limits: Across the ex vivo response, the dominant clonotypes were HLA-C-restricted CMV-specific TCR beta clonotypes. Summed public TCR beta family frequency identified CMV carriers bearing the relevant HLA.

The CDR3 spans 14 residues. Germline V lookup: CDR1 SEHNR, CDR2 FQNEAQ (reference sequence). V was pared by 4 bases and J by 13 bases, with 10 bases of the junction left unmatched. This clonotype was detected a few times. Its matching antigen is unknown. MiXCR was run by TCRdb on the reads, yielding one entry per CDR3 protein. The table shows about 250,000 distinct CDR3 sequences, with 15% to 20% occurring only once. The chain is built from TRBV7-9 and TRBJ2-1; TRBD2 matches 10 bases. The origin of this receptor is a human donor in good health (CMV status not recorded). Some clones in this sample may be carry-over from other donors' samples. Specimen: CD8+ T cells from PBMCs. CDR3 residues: CASSSPVIAGGQFF. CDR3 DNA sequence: TGTGCCAGCAGCTCCCCCGTGATAGCGGGGGGCCAGTTCTTC.